The 6 T cell receptor beta chains below were found in one sample sequenced in a study of response to subunit inactivated influenza vaccine (dated by TCRdb to the late 2010s). The library was prepared using RT-PCR. TCRdb lists the instrument as Illumina HiSeq 2500. Starting from the raw public reads, TCRdb applied fastp trimming at Q25, assembled clones with MiXCR and retained in-frame beta chains. Identical CDR3 proteins give one entry, which carries the most common genes and DNA. For this sample there are more than 700,000 distinct CDR3 sequences; over 20% appear just once. The ten largest make up about 9.4% of the sample. The sample consisted of PBMCs from blood, taken approximately 5 days after vaccination. The receptors were gathered from a man aged 50-59 years who received an inactivated influenza vaccine. Donor details come from another sample of the same person, matched by shared clones.

The table lists this clonotype with a few counts. A read error may account for a junction end that differs from germline. The chain uses TRBV6-5 and TRBJ2-7; D may be TRBD1 (5 bases). This CDR3 spans 12 amino acids. Germline V gene lookup returns CDR1 MNHEY and CDR2 SVGAGI. This chain's CDR3 is CASSSPGGREHF. CDR3 sequence (DNA): TGTGCCAGCAGTTCGCCCGGCGGCAGGGAACACTTC.

The J gene is TRBJ2-5, the V gene TRBV5-1, with 7 bases lining up with TRBD1. Germline CDR1 is SGHRS and CDR2 is YFSETQ. V was clipped by 0 bases and J by 5 bases; unmatched bases: 7. The CDR3 consists of 15 residues. CDR3 sequence reads: CASSLGQGRRETQYF. In DNA form, the CDR3 reads TGCGCCAGCAGCTTGGGACAGGGTCGGCGGGAGACCCAGTACTTC.

This clonotype appeared a few times. The rearrangement uses TRBV20-1 and TRBJ2-3, with 12 bases that match TRBD2. The CDR3 loop spans 16 amino acids. The V and J ends lost 6 bases and 0 bases, in that order; junction bases with no gene match: 7. The V gene's germline CDR1 is DFQATT and CDR2 SNEGSKA (reference sequence). The CDR3 coding sequence is TGCAGTGCCTCTTCCGGGACTAGCGGGAGCACAGATACGCAGTATTTT. It is translated as CSASSGTSGSTDTQYF.

The chain carries TRBV5-6 and TRBJ2-3; 9 bases match TRBD2. V shed 4 bases and J 10 bases; nucleotides not matched to a gene: 16. This CDR3 contains 16 residues. Germline V gene sequence: CDR1 SGHDT, CDR2 YYEEEE. CDR3 residues: CASSAPGGGRARAQYF. As DNA, the CDR3 is TGTGCCAGCAGCGCGCCGGGGGGCGGGAGGGCCAGAGCGCAGTATTTT.

This clonotype came up a few times. The chain links TRBV15 to TRBJ1-5; D is ambiguous. V dropped 6 bases and J dropped 5 bases, with 14 bases sitting between them. Germline V gene lookup returns CDR1 LNHNV and CDR2 YYDKDF (reference sequence). The CDR3 loop spans 14 amino acids. CDR3 residues: CATSSGLEYQPQHF. The CDR3 region has the DNA TGTGCCACCAGTTCCGGACTTGAGTATCAGCCCCAGCATTTT.

The chain combines TRBV5-1 with TRBJ2-2; 12 bases map to TRBD2. Germline V CDR1 and CDR2: SGHRS, YFSETQ. The CDR3 is 15 residues long. V trimming: 6 bases; J trimming: 5 bases; junction bases outside the gene matches: 5. CDR3 in amino acids: CASKELAGGTGELFF. CDR3 coding DNA: TGCGCCAGCAAAGAACTAGCGGGGGGAACCGGGGAGCTGTTTTTT.